These T cell receptor beta chains were read from a single sample in a study of cytomegalovirus exposure and HLA in healthy donors. TCRdb's table, derived via immunoSEQ multiplex PCR, lists solely in-frame clones and lacks some. The data contain approximately 70,000 clones, 85% to 95% of them singletons. Sequenced material: PBMCs. These receptors came from a woman between 18 and 29 years old in good health and CMV-seronegative. CDR3s include the opening cysteine and the closing phenylalanine or tryptophan. Each record gives: D gene, CDR3 length, V gene, clone size, J gene, CDR3 DNA, CDR3 protein. The D gene is left open where the match is weak. The size of a clone is reported for some rows only, either as once, few or many, or as a class for expanded clones.

>.|16|TRBV13|once|TRBJ2-3
TGTGCCAGCACCCCTAGGGGCGGGGGCCCCACAGATACGCAGTATTTT
CASTPRGGGPTDTQYF
>.|15|TRBV30|.|TRBJ2-1
TGTGCCTGGAGTGTAAACAGGGTGTTTCGCGATGAGCAGTTCTTC
CAWSVNRVFRDEQFF
>.|13|TRBV18|.|TRBJ1-1
TGTGCCAGCTCATTAGAGATGAACACTGAAGCTTTCTTT
CASSLEMNTEAFF
>.|13|TRBV5-4|.|TRBJ1-2
TGTGCCAGCAGCTTGAAGGGGTCCTATGGCTACACCTTC
CASSLKGSYGYTF
>.|16|TRBV5-4|.|TRBJ2-3
TGTGCCAGCAGCGCGAAGTATAACGGGGGACCAGATACGCAGTATTTT
CASSAKYNGGPDTQYF
>TRBD2|15|TRBV6-4|.|TRBJ2-1
TGTGCCAGCAGTGAGCGGGGGGGCTCCTACAATGAGCAGTTCTTC
CASSERGGSYNEQFF
>TRBD1|14|TRBV29-1|.|TRBJ2-5
TGCAGCGTTGAAGAGACAGGGATTGGCGAGACCCAGTACTTC
CSVEETGIGETQYF
>.|15|TRBV5-6|.|TRBJ1-1
TGTGCCAGCAGCTTGGCAGCGGGTTGGGGCACTGAAGCTTTCTTT
CASSLAAGWGTEAFF
>TRBD1|16|TRBV6-6|.|TRBJ1-5
TGTGCCAGCACCCCGCGACAGGGTTTTAGCAATCAGCCCCAGCATTTT
CASTPRQGFSNQPQHF
>TRBD1|14|TRBV6-6|.|TRBJ2-3
TGTGCCAGCAGGAGGGGGCAGGGCACAGATACGCAGTATTTT
CASRRGQGTDTQYF
>TRBD1|15|TRBV7-2|.|TRBJ2-7
TGTGCCAGCAGCACACTGGGACAGGGGGGAAACGAGCAGTACTTC
CASSTLGQGGNEQYF
>.|15|TRBV5-1|.|TRBJ2-1
TGCGCCAGCAGCTTGGCCGGGGGTACCTACAATGAGCAGTTCTTC
CASSLAGGTYNEQFF
>.|15|TRBV7-2|.|TRBJ2-3
TGTGCCAGCAGCTTATACACAGGGCGCACAGATACGCAGTATTTT
CASSLYTGRTDTQYF
>.|14|TRBV5-5|.|TRBJ2-3
TGTGCCAGCAGCTTTCAGGGGCGGCGAGATACGCAGTATTTT
CASSFQGRRDTQYF
>TRBD1|14|TRBV28|.|TRBJ2-7
TGTGCCAGCAGTTCGTTCCGGGACAGCTACGAGCAGTACTTC
CASSSFRDSYEQYF
>.|15|TRBV5-4|.|TRBJ1-2
TGTGCCAGCAGCCCTGACCTTCTCCCAGGGGTCGGCTACACCTTC
CASSPDLLPGVGYTF
>.|12|TRBV14|.|TRBJ2-2
TGTGCCAGCAGCCCCCTCCGAGGGAAGCTGTTTTTT
CASSPLRGKLFF
>.|17|TRBV7-9|.|TRBJ2-3
TGTGCCAGCAGCTTAGTTTCGCGGGTGCGTCGCACAGATACGCAGTATTTT
CASSLVSRVRRTDTQYF
>TRBD1|15|TRBV7-2|.|TRBJ1-1
TGTGCCAGCAGCGGACAGGGGGCGGTGAACACTGAAGCTTTCTTT
CASSGQGAVNTEAFF
>TRBD1|15|TRBV19|once|TRBJ1-4
TGTGCCAGTAGTAGGGCAGGGGGCGCATCGAAGAAACTGTTTTTT
CASSRAGGASKKLFF
>.|10|TRBV29-1|.|TRBJ1-2
TGCAGCGTTACCACAGGGGGCTACACCTTC
CSVTTGGYTF
>.|8|TRBV7-6|.|TRBJ1-5
TGTGCCATCCTGCCCCAGCATTTT
CAILPQHF
>TRBD1|14|TRBV5-5|few|TRBJ2-7
TGTGCCAGCAGCCAGGGACAGGTCCCCTACGAGCAGTACTTC
CASSQGQVPYEQYF
>.|14|TRBV6-5|few|TRBJ2-7
TGTGCCAGCAGTTACTCAGACAGATCCTACGAGCAGTACTTC
CASSYSDRSYEQYF
>TRBD2|14|TRBV9|.|TRBJ2-2
TGTGCCAGCCGTTTGGGGGGGGACACCGGGGAGCTGTTTTTT
CASRLGGDTGELFF
>.|12|TRBV9|once|TRBJ2-3
TGTGCCAGCAGCGTAGTTAGCTCGGGGCAGTATTTT
CASSVVSSGQYF
>TRBD2|15|TRBV6-6|.|TRBJ2-3
TGTGCCAGCAGTTCTAGCGGGGGGGTCCGGGGTACGCAGTATTTT
CASSSSGGVRGTQYF
>.|14|TRBV6-1|.|TRBJ2-7
TGTGCCAGCAGAATCACCCGGGGCTCCTACGAGCAGTACTTC
CASRITRGSYEQYF
>.|16|TRBV4-1|.|TRBJ1-6
TGCGCCAGCAGCCAAGTTCAGGATCCCGTTAATTCACCCCTCCACTTT
CASSQVQDPVNSPLHF
>.|14|TRBV5-4|.|TRBJ2-5
TGTGCCAGCAGCTTACAGGGTAGCCAAGAGACCCAGTACTTC
CASSLQGSQETQYF
>TRBD1|15|TRBV7-2|.|TRBJ2-7
TGTGCCAGCAGCTTAGTGGGACAGGGGGGCTACGAGCAGTACTTC
CASSLVGQGGYEQYF
>TRBD1|15|TRBV7-3|.|TRBJ2-3
TGTGCCAGCAGCATCGGGACAGGGAGCACAGATACGCAGTATTTT
CASSIGTGSTDTQYF
>TRBD1|15|TRBV19|.|TRBJ2-2
TGTGCCAGTAGTTCCGGGACAGGGCGCACCGGGGAGCTGTTTTTT
CASSSGTGRTGELFF
>TRBD1|18|TRBV19|.|TRBJ1-5
TGTGCCAGTAGCGCTGACAGGGCTAAAAGTAAAACCAATCAGCCCCAGCATTTT
CASSADRAKSKTNQPQHF
>TRBD1|14|TRBV5-1|once|TRBJ2-7
TGCGCCAGCAGCTCTACAGGGGGCCCCTACGAGCAGTACTTC
CASSSTGGPYEQYF
>.|15|TRBV7-3|few|TRBJ1-6
TGTGCCAGCAGTTTAGGTATTATGCGGAATTCACCCCTCCACTTT
CASSLGIMRNSPLHF
>.|16|TRBV19|.|TRBJ2-6
TGTGCCAGTAAGTGGCTAGCGATCACTGGGGCCAACGTCCTGACTTTC
CASKWLAITGANVLTF
>.|15|TRBV2|.|TRBJ1-2
TGTGCCAGCAGTGAGGAAGGGGGAGGGAGATATGGCTACACCTTC
CASSEEGGGRYGYTF
>.|13|TRBV13|.|TRBJ2-5
TGTGCCAGCAGCTTAGGAGACGCGGGGACCCAGTACTTC
CASSLGDAGTQYF
>.|15|TRBV10-3|once|TRBJ1-1
TGTGCCATCAGTGGTCGGGGACAACTGAACACTGAAGCTTTCTTT
CAISGRGQLNTEAFF
>.|13|TRBV28|.|TRBJ1-1
TGTGCCAGCAGTATAACAGGGTGGAATGAAGCTTTCTTT
CASSITGWNEAFF
>.|13|TRBV27|few|TRBJ1-5
TGTGCCAGCAGCTACTTTGGTAATCAGCCCCAGCATTTT
CASSYFGNQPQHF
>.|14|TRBV6-1|few|TRBJ1-5
TGTGCCAGCTCAACAGACCTTAGGCCCCAGCCCCAGCATTTT
CASSTDLRPQPQHF
>.|13|TRBV6-5|.|TRBJ1-6
TGTGCCAGCAGTCCTCGCCCCCCGGGGCCCCTCCACTTT
CASSPRPPGPLHF
>TRBD2|14|TRBV6-4|few|TRBJ2-2
TGTGCCACCGCGGCTAGCGGGGGTGTCGGGGAGCTGTTTTTT
CATAASGGVGELFF
>TRBD2|13|TRBV29-1|.|TRBJ2-1
TGCAGCGTTCGGCTAGCGGGGGGCCCAGAGCAGTTCTTC
CSVRLAGGPEQFF
>.|13|TRBV19|once|TRBJ2-7
TGTGCCAGTAGTATTTCTGGAGGGGTCGAGCAGTACTTC
CASSISGGVEQYF
>.|13|TRBV7-7|.|TRBJ2-5
TGTGCTAGCGCGGGACTTTCCCAAGAGACCCAGTACTTC
CASAGLSQETQYF
>.|12|TRBV28|.|TRBJ1-1
TGTGCCAGCAGATTTTTCGGGGGTGAAGCTTTCTTT
CASRFFGGEAFF
>TRBD1|18|TRBV5-6|.|TRBJ1-2
TGTGCCAGCAGCCGAACCGGGAGGGACAGGGGGCGACACTATGGCTACACCTTC
CASSRTGRDRGRHYGYTF
>TRBD2|17|TRBV7-8|.|TRBJ2-5
TGTGCCAGCAGCTTAAGACTAGCGGGGGGGCGGTGGGAGACCCAGTACTTC
CASSLRLAGGRWETQYF
>.|15|TRBV19|.|TRBJ1-1
TGTGCCAGTATGCCCCGGTGGCAGGGGACCACTGAAGCTTTCTTT
CASMPRWQGTTEAFF
>.|20|TRBV5-8|.|TRBJ2-2
TGTGCCAGCAGCTTGTTTTTGGGGAGAATTCGTACTAAGAACACCGGGGAGCTGTTTTTT
CASSLFLGRIRTKNTGELFF